These 26 T cell receptor beta chains were all obtained from the same sample, sequenced in a study of CXCR3-negative and CXCR3-positive naive CD8 T cells. UMI labels and 5' RACE were used to prepare the TRB cDNA libraries. TCRdb re-called the 5' RACE reads; one entry per CDR3 protein, DNA not given. This sample's clone table lists around 8,400 distinct CDR3 sequences. Material: naive CXCR3- CD8+ T cells from blood. Subset: CD45RO-CCR7+CD27+CD95- naive CD8+ T cells lacking CXCR3 (TNR3-). The receptors come from a human donor in good health. Some clones in this sample may be carry-over from other donors' samples.

The CDR3 here is CSVTTRFYNEQFF. This chain connects TRBV29-1 to TRBJ2-1. The V gene's germline CDR1 is SQVTM and CDR2 ANQGSEA. The CDR3 has 13 amino acids.

The V call is TRBV11-3, the J call TRBJ2-7; TCRdb's D gene call, TRBD1, goes unchecked for lack of DNA. This CDR3 has 13 residues. The germline V gene encodes CDR1 SGHNT and CDR2 YENEEA. CDR3 residues: CASSSSLEYEQYF.

This sequence joins TRBV29-1 and TRBJ1-1. The CDR3 spans 14 residues. Germline-derived CDR1 and CDR2 are SQVTM and ANQGSEA. This chain's CDR3 is CSVATRRMNTEAFF.

The chain combines TRBV20-1 with TRBJ2-1. Germline V gene lookup returns CDR1 DFQATT and CDR2 SNEGSKA (reference sequence). The CDR3 sequence is 12 residues long. CDR3 sequence: CSARVNGNEQFF.

This clonotype is labeled medium-sized based on frequency. This chain links TRBV5-1 with TRBJ2-7; TCRdb's assignment of TRBD1 cannot be checked, as there is no DNA. Germline CDR1 reads SGHRS; CDR2 reads YFSETQ. The CDR3 is 15 amino acids. CDR3 in amino acids: CASRYPGQGIHEQYF.

This sequence joins TRBV30 and TRBJ2-1; without DNA, the TCRdb call of TRBD1 cannot be checked. CDR3 length equals 13 residues. CDR1 and CDR2 (germline): GTSNPN, SVGIG (reference sequence). This CDR3 reads CAWGQASYNEQFF.

J is TRBJ2-1 and V is TRBV19. Germline CDR1 reads LNHDA; CDR2 reads SQIVND (reference sequence). The CDR3 runs 12 residues. CDR3 sequence reads: CASSIGNNEQFF.

The V and J genes are TRBV9 and TRBJ2-5; lacking DNA, the TRBD1 call made by TCRdb goes unchecked. Germline V CDR1 and CDR2: SGDLS, YYNGEE. This CDR3 has 14 amino acids. CDR3 in amino acids: CASSVGALQETQYF.

The V and J genes are TRBV2 and TRBJ2-3; the TCRdb D gene call, TRBD2, has no DNA to confirm it. Looked up from germline, CDR1 is SNHLY and CDR2 is FYNNEI. There are 17 residues in the CDR3. This CDR3 is CAGPGLAGGPGTDTQYF.

The chain is built from TRBV7-3 and TRBJ2-7; TCRdb's D gene call, TRBD1, goes unchecked for lack of DNA. Looked up from germline, CDR1 is SGHTA and CDR2 is FQGTGA. The CDR3 is 16 residues long. CDR3 sequence reads: CASSLMVRGVMDEQYF.

J is TRBJ1-1 and V is TRBV20-1. This CDR3 has 14 amino acids. Germline CDR1 is DFQATT and CDR2 is SNEGSKA (reference sequence). The CDR3 sequence: CSARDLTWGTEAFF.

The chain recombines TRBV4-1 with TRBJ2-7. The CDR3 length is 14 residues. Per germline, CDR1 MGHRA and CDR2 YSYEKL. CDR3 sequence: CASSQGSEIYEQYF.

Considering frequency, this clonotype is medium-sized. CDR3 region: CSARDVGLAEYEQYF. V usage is TRBV20-1 and J usage is TRBJ2-7; there is no DNA to check the TCRdb D call of TRBD2. Germline CDR1 and CDR2: DFQATT and SNEGSKA (reference sequence). This CDR3 has 15 residues.

The gene calls are TRBV29-1 and TRBJ2-7; with no DNA, the TCRdb D assignment of TRBD1 cannot be verified. The CDR3 consists of 13 residues. From germline, CDR1 is SQVTM and CDR2 ANQGSEA. The chain's CDR3 is CSVTGQWAYEQYF.

The V call is TRBV19, the J call TRBJ2-3. The CDR3 extends over 13 amino acids. The V gene's germline CDR1 is LNHDA and CDR2 SQIVND (reference sequence). This chain's CDR3 is CASSGMDTDTQYF.

The chain has TRBV12-5 and TRBJ2-7; the D gene TCRdb calls, TRBD1, cannot be checked with no DNA. The CDR3 covers 14 residues. Germline values: CDR1 LGHNT, CDR2 FRNRAP. CDR3 in amino acids: CASGLFLRGYEQYF.

J is TRBJ2-1 and V is TRBV27; with no DNA, the TCRdb D assignment of TRBD2 cannot be verified. Germline V gene sequence: CDR1 MNHEY, CDR2 SMNVEV (reference sequence). CDR3 length equals 14 residues. The CDR3 loop reads CASSPAIVHNEHFF.

V is TRBV19 and J is TRBJ1-1; lacking DNA, the TRBD1 call made by TCRdb goes unchecked. The CDR3 covers 13 residues. The germline CDR1 and CDR2 sequences are LNHDA and SQIVND (reference sequence). CDR3: CASDRDRDTEAFF.

In terms of frequency, this clonotype is medium-sized. The chain carries TRBV29-1 and TRBJ2-1; as DNA is missing, the TRBD1 call by TCRdb cannot be tested. Germline lookup yields CDR1 SQVTM and CDR2 ANQGSEA. This CDR3 region has 14 residues. The chain's CDR3 is CSVEGQGAPNEQFF.

The J gene is TRBJ2-2, the V gene TRBV29-1. Germline lookup yields CDR1 SQVTM and CDR2 ANQGSEA. This CDR3 is 14 amino acids long. The CDR3 sequence is CSVILGANTGELFF.

V usage is TRBV19 and J usage is TRBJ2-1; as DNA is missing, the TRBD2 call by TCRdb cannot be tested. Germline CDR1 is LNHDA and CDR2 is SQIVND (reference sequence). This CDR3 has 15 residues. The CDR3 protein is CASSPAAGGRNEQFF.

This clonotype is classed as medium-sized by frequency. The chain combines TRBV29-1 with TRBJ2-7; the TRBD1 assignment by TCRdb is unverifiable without DNA. The CDR3 totals 13 residues. The germline V gene encodes CDR1 SQVTM and CDR2 ANQGSEA. The CDR3 loop reads CSVAIGTFYEQYF.

The V and J genes are TRBV25-1 and TRBJ2-1. The CDR3 sequence is 14 residues long. CDR1 MGHDK and CDR2 SYGVNS come from the germline V gene. CDR3 sequence: CASSSRDSYNEQFF.

This sequence joins TRBV20-1 and TRBJ2-5; TCRdb's D gene call, TRBD1, goes unchecked for lack of DNA. There are 12 residues in the CDR3. Per the germline V gene, CDR1 is DFQATT and CDR2 is SNEGSKA (reference sequence). The CDR3 loop reads CSARPPGAGQYF.

The chain is built from TRBV5-1 and TRBJ2-1; lacking DNA, the TRBD1 call made by TCRdb goes unchecked. CDR3 size: 16 residues. Per the germline V gene, CDR1 is SGHRS and CDR2 is YFSETQ. The CDR3 is CASGPFGQEIYNEQFF.

The chain recombines TRBV2 with TRBJ2-1; there is no DNA to check the TCRdb D call of TRBD1. The CDR3 consists of 13 residues. Looked up from germline, CDR1 is SNHLY and CDR2 is FYNNEI. CDR3 sequence reads: CASLLSAAGEQFF.